A selection of T cell receptor beta chains follows, all from one sample in a study of beta chain features in type 1 diabetes. TCRdb's copy holds only in-frame clones and misses some; the assay was immunoSEQ multiplex PCR. Found here are around 25,000 clones, around 68% of them singletons; the top ten hold 1.1%. Sequencing used stem cell memory CD4+ T cells from blood. These receptors were taken from a middle-aged woman with type 1 diabetes. The CDR3 runs from the conserved cysteine through the conserved F or W. A D gene is named only where the DNA matches it firmly. Not every row has a clone size; where given, it reads once, few, many or a size class.

j_call d_call v_call clone_size cdr3_aa cdr3_nt
TRBJ2-5 TRBD2 TRBV29-1 - CSGGPRASGGQETQYF TGCAGCGGAGGCCCCAGGGCTAGCGGCGGTCAAGAGACCCAGTACTTC
TRBJ2-1 - TRBV4-1 - CASSQDPRGTYNEQFF TGCGCCAGCAGCCAAGACCCCCGGGGGACCTACAATGAGCAGTTCTTC
TRBJ2-6 - TRBV7-2 - CASSYTVTGANVLTF TGTGCCAGCAGCTACACAGTCACTGGGGCCAACGTCCTGACTTTC
TRBJ2-3 TRBD2 TRBV19 - CASSFTSGGPRGTDTQYF TGTGCCAGTAGCTTCACTAGCGGGGGGCCGAGAGGCACAGATACGCAGTATTTT
TRBJ2-2 TRBD2 TRBV9 few CASSVELAGAYDPGELFF TGTGCCAGCAGCGTAGAACTAGCGGGAGCGTATGATCCCGGGGAGCTGTTTTTT
TRBJ2-3 TRBD1 TRBV23-1 - CASSQVVPGQVTDTQYF TGCGCCAGCAGTCAGGTGGTACCGGGACAGGTCACAGATACGCAGTATTTT
TRBJ1-1 - TRBV5-1 - CASSLGQRVSEAFF TGCGCCAGCAGCTTAGGGCAGAGGGTAAGTGAAGCTTTCTTT
TRBJ1-2 - TRBV4-2 - CASSQQQGGDGYTF TGTGCCAGCAGCCAGCAACAGGGTGGTGATGGCTACACCTTC
TRBJ1-1 - TRBV4-3 - CASSQGGLLGHTEAFF TGCGCCAGCAGCCAAGGTGGGCTTTTGGGGCACACTGAAGCTTTCTTT
TRBJ1-1 TRBD1 TRBV6-1 once CASGYGDRLNTEAFF TGTGCCAGCGGGTACGGGGACAGGCTGAACACTGAAGCTTTCTTT
TRBJ1-5 - TRBV28 - CASSLPQGPNQPQHF TGTGCCAGCAGTTTACCTCAGGGCCCCAATCAGCCCCAGCATTTT
TRBJ2-7 TRBD1 TRBV6-5 - CASSRSQGANEQYF TGTGCCAGCAGCCGGTCGCAGGGGGCGAACGAGCAGTACTTT
TRBJ1-1 TRBD1 TRBV29-1 - CSVSRDRGMNTEAFF TGCAGCGTTTCCCGGGACAGGGGCATGAACACTGAAGCTTTCTTT
TRBJ2-7 - TRBV10-3 - CAIQGSSYEQYF TGTGCCATCCAGGGGAGTTCCTACGAGCAGTACTTC
TRBJ1-3 - TRBV10-3 - CAIRASGNTIYF TGTGCCATCAGAGCCTCTGGAAACACCATATATTTT
TRBJ1-6 - TRBV11-2 once CASSLQGPNSPLHF TGTGCCAGCAGCTTACAGGGTCCGAATTCACCCCTCCACTTT
TRBJ1-2 - TRBV7-3 - CASSPRGGLDYGYTF TGTGCCAGCAGCCCCCGGGGGGGGTTGGACTATGGCTACACCTTC
TRBJ1-1 - TRBV5-1 - CASSSDSIATEAFF TGCGCCAGCAGCTCGGACAGTATCGCCACTGAAGCTTTCTTT
TRBJ2-1 TRBD2 TRBV7-2 once CASRETSGRDDEQFF TGTGCCAGCAGGGAGACTAGCGGGAGGGACGATGAGCAGTTCTTC
TRBJ2-5 TRBD1 TRBV7-2 - CASSLGTGVGQETQYF TGTGCCAGCAGCTTAGGTACAGGGGTAGGTCAAGAGACCCAGTACTTC
TRBJ2-2 - TRBV9 few CASSVAAGNTGELFF TGTGCCAGCAGCGTAGCGGCGGGCAACACCGGGGAGCTGTTTTTT
TRBJ1-1 - TRBV6-5 few CASSVSGARNTEAFF TGTGCCAGCAGTGTTTCAGGGGCCAGGAACACTGAAGCTTTCTTT
TRBJ2-7 - TRBV18 - CASSRDFSYEQYF TGTGCCAGCTCACGGGACTTCTCCTACGAGCAGTACTTC
TRBJ2-1 - TRBV11-2 - CASSLSLVNEQFF TGTGCCAGCAGCCTAAGTCTAGTAAATGAGCAGTTCTTC